This TCR beta chain came from a study of blood T cell repertoires in COVID-19. In the study overall: From the United States, Italy and Spain came samples of acute and convalescent COVID-19. From T cells, B-cell-depleted T cells, or PBMCs came the material, which was cDNA or gDNA.

Authors' methods: Quantification of nucleated cells was approximated via reference gene primer amplification. The assay was immunoSEQ multiplex PCR, and TCRdb's table has in-frame clones only and misses some. The V and J calls and clone size come from that table; D and trimming were worked out from the DNA. This sample carries approximately 210,000 clones, less than 90% of them seen once, and the ten largest clones take just over 0.7%. The TCR was taken from a man aged 35 to 55 with acute or convalescent COVID-19. Sequences were obtained from peripheral blood.

CDR3: CASNQMTGYNSPLHF. CDR3 DNA: TGTGCCAGCAATCAGATGACGGGGTATAATTCACCCCTCCACTTT. The chain employs TRBV28 and TRBJ1-6; unclear D gene. The germline gives CDR1 MDHEN, CDR2 SYDVKM. Trimming removed 7 bases at V and 4 bases at J, with 14 bases between. CDR3 length: 15 residues.